This entry lists 20 T cell receptor beta chains sequenced from one sample in a study of cytomegalovirus exposure and HLA in healthy donors. The PCR used 60 Vbeta and 13 Jbeta primers. Profiled with immunoSEQ multiplex PCR; TCRdb holds only in-frame clones, not every one. The profile shows over 60,000 clones, over 70% of them singletons. Input material: PBMCs. All receptors come from a man aged 65 to 79 in good health and CMV-seronegative.

The chain combines TRBV30 with TRBJ1-2; no clear D gene. Germline V gene data show CDR1 as GTSNPN and CDR2 as SVGIG (reference sequence). The CDR3 contains 12 residues. Between the trimmed V and J ends, which lost 2 bases and 4 bases, there was a span of 8 bases. CDR3 sequence reads: CAWSRGFYGYTF. The CDR3 bases are TGTGCCTGGAGTCGAGGGTTCTATGGCTACACCTTC.

V is TRBV4-3 and J is TRBJ1-3; a weak D match, TRBD1 (6 bases). CDR3 length equals 16 residues. From germline, CDR1 is LGHNA and CDR2 YSLEER. Trimming shortened V by 1 base and J by 2 bases, and 12 bases separated the two germline ends. This CDR3 is CASSQGNREAGNTIYF. CDR3 nucleotide sequence: TGCGCCAGCAGCCAAGGAAACAGGGAAGCTGGAAACACCATATATTTT.

The V gene is TRBV28, the J gene TRBJ2-1; a weak D match, TRBD1 (5 bases). V lost 8 bases to trimming and J lost 2 bases, with 13 bases between them. CDR3 size: 14 residues. CDR1 and CDR2 from the germline V gene are MDHEN and SYDVKM. CDR3 in amino acids: CASGEPTAYNEQFF. CDR3 in DNA: TGTGCCAGCGGAGAGCCGACAGCCTACAATGAGCAGTTCTTC.

The chain carries TRBV5-1 and TRBJ2-5, with D possibly matching TRBD1 (5 bases). The V and J ends lost 2 bases and 2 bases respectively, with 13 bases between them. CDR1 and CDR2 from the germline V gene are SGHRS and YFSETQ. This CDR3 has 15 amino acids. This chain's CDR3 is CASSLTGRFQETQYF. The CDR3 nucleotides are TGCGCCAGCAGCTTAACAGGCCGATTTCAAGAGACCCAGTACTTC.

This clone occurred once. This chain links TRBV29-1 with TRBJ2-7; 8 nucleotides match TRBD1. Unmatched junction bases numbered 13, after V lost 4 bases and J lost 5 bases. The CDR3 contains 15 residues. Germline loops: CDR1 SQVTM, CDR2 ANQGSEA. This CDR3 reads CSVVSGTGRNNEQYF. In nucleotides, the CDR3 is TGCAGCGTTGTATCCGGGACAGGCCGAAACAACGAGCAGTACTTC.

The chain combines TRBV5-6 with TRBJ2-1; perhaps TRBD2 as D (6 bases). V lost 2 bases and J 0 bases, leaving 9 bases between the germline ends. Germline lookup yields CDR1 SGHDT and CDR2 YYEEEE. The CDR3 consists of 15 residues. The CDR3 nucleotides read TGTGCCAGCAGCTTCGGGAGAAGCTCCTACAATGAGCAGTTCTTC. Protein product: CASSFGRSSYNEQFF. The variable domain in full, with the rest retrieved from reference TRBV5-6 and TRBJ2-1, is DAGVTQSPTHLIKTRGQQVTLRCSPKSGHDTVSWYQQALGQGPQFIFQYYEEEERQRGNFPDRFSGHQFPNYSSELNVNALLLGDSALYLCASSFGRSSYNEQFFGPGTRLTVL.

The chain joins TRBV11-2 to TRBJ1-3; D gene ambiguous. Trimming pared 1 base from V and 8 bases from J, leaving 18 bases between. Germline V gene data show CDR1 as SGHAT and CDR2 as FQNNGV. The CDR3 is 16 amino acids. As DNA, the CDR3 is TGTGCCAGCAGCTTAGGCCCACCGGAAGGAGGGTACACCATATATTTT. It specifies CASSLGPPEGGYTIYF.

This chain links TRBV5-1 with TRBJ2-5, with D possibly matching TRBD1 (6 bases). The assigned J gene may be wrong: the sequence end matches TRBJ2-7 better. This CDR3 region has 16 residues. Germline V gene data show CDR1 as SGHRS and CDR2 as YFSETQ. The CDR3 DNA reads TGCGCCAGCAGCTTGGGGGGGCCGGCAGGGGTAGACGAGCAGTACTTC. As protein: CASSLGGPAGVDEQYF.

This sequence joins TRBV9 and TRBJ2-1; D gene uncertain. Germline V gene sequence: CDR1 SGDLS, CDR2 YYNGEE. Trimming took 0 bases from V and 2 from J, leaving 12 bases between them. This CDR3 comprises 16 residues. Here the CDR3 DNA reads TGTGCCAGCAGCGTAGAGAACCTAAGAACCTACAATGAGCAGTTCTTC. This gives the protein CASSVENLRTYNEQFF.

In DNA form, the CDR3 reads TGTGCCAGCAGCCCGGCCGGGGGGCTCTCCTACAATGAGCAGTTCTTC. Translating it yields CASSPAGGLSYNEQFF. The chain carries TRBV11-2 and TRBJ2-1, with D possibly matching TRBD2 (7 bases). Germline values: CDR1 SGHAT, CDR2 FQNNGV. The CDR3 has 16 residues. V dropped 5 bases and J dropped 0 bases, with 14 bases sitting between them.

This sequence joins TRBV14 and TRBJ2-7; unclear D gene. CDR1 and CDR2 (germline): SGHDN, FVKESK. The V end was cut by 0 bases, the J end by 2 bases, with 14 bases between. This CDR3 comprises 16 residues. CDR3 DNA sequence: TGTGCCAGCAGCCAAGATATTTGGCCTGTGCCCTACGAGCAGTACTTC. Its protein is CASSQDIWPVPYEQYF.

The rearrangement uses TRBV5-1 and TRBJ2-7; 9 bases align to TRBD2. This CDR3 has 16 residues. Germline lookup yields CDR1 SGHRS and CDR2 YFSETQ. V was pared by 6 bases and J by 2 bases, with 12 bases of the junction left unmatched. The CDR3 loop reads CASTPYGASGAYEQYF. The CDR3 nucleotides are TGCGCCAGCACCCCCTATGGGGCTAGCGGGGCCTACGAGCAGTACTTC.

This clone was detected once. This chain uses TRBV10-2 with TRBJ2-5; the match to TRBD2 covers 7 bases. TRBJ2-7 matches the DNA end more closely, so the J call is doubtful. Germline V gene sequence: CDR1 WSHSY, CDR2 SAAADI. This CDR3 region has 14 residues. The chain's CDR3 is CASLLGGSIYEQYF. The CDR3 DNA reads as TGCGCCAGTCTACTTGGCGGGAGTATCTACGAGCAGTACTTC.

V usage is TRBV28 and J usage is TRBJ2-7; D is perhaps TRBD1 (6 bases). The V gene lost 3 bases and the J gene lost 3 bases, with 12 bases spanning the gap. The germline gives CDR1 MDHEN, CDR2 SYDVKM. This CDR3 contains 14 residues. CDR3 in amino acids: CASSFPQGFYEQYF. In DNA, the CDR3 is TGTGCCAGCAGTTTCCCCCAGGGGTTCTACGAGCAGTACTTC.

This rearrangement joins TRBV4-3 to TRBJ2-5; D may be TRBD2 (5 bases). The V and J ends lost 0 bases and 5 bases respectively, with 19 bases between them. The V gene's germline CDR1 is LGHNA and CDR2 YSLEER. CDR3 size: 17 residues. The CDR3 region has the DNA TGCGCCAGCAGCCAAGATCTCGGGGTCCCAAGAAGGGAGACCCAGTACTTC. Translated: CASSQDLGVPRRETQYF.

The rearrangement uses TRBV5-6 and TRBJ2-5; 15 nucleotides agree with TRBD2. Germline CDR1 reads SGHDT; CDR2 reads YYEEEE. Germline trimming cut 5 bases from V and 5 bases from J; bases unmatched to any gene: 10. The CDR3 length is 17 residues. The CDR3 DNA reads as TGTGCCAGCAGGGAACCGGGACTAGCGGGAGGCTTGGAGACCCAGTACTTC. Translation: CASREPGLAGGLETQYF.

This chain uses TRBV7-8 with TRBJ2-5, with D perhaps TRBD1 (5 bases). V was clipped by 4 bases and J by 5 bases, with 14 bases between them. Germline V gene lookup returns CDR1 SGHVS and CDR2 FQNEAQ. This CDR3 is built from 14 residues. As DNA, the CDR3 is TGTGCCAGCAGCTCCTCCTTAGGGGCGGAGACCCAGTACTTC. This sequence encodes CASSSSLGAETQYF.

This chain connects TRBV10-3 to TRBJ2-7, with D unresolved. Germline CDR1 reads ENHRY; CDR2 reads SYGVKD. CDR3 size: 13 residues. V lost 5 bases, J lost 1 base, and 9 bases lay in between. This chain's CDR3 is CAISPDTSYEQYF. The CDR3 nucleotides read TGTGCCATCAGTCCAGATACGTCCTACGAGCAGTACTTC.

In this sample, this clone turned up a few times. The CDR3 DNA reads TGCGCCAGCAGCTTCAGGCAGGGGGTTGGCACCGGGGAGCTGTTTTTT. Protein: CASSFRQGVGTGELFF. The genes are TRBV5-1 and TRBJ2-2, with 7 bases aligning to TRBD1. CDR3 size: 16 residues. Losses at the gene ends were 2 bases for V and 4 bases for J; bases not matched to a gene: 8. Germline V CDR1 and CDR2: SGHRS, YFSETQ.

The rearrangement uses TRBV6-1 and TRBJ2-1; D gene uncertain. CDR1 MNHNS and CDR2 SASEGT come from the germline V gene. Trimming stripped 6 bases from V and 6 bases from J, with 12 bases between. The CDR3 runs 13 residues. The DNA of the CDR3 is TGTGCCAGCAGGATGGTAGGAGCCAATGAGCAGTTCTTC. Amino acid sequence: CASRMVGANEQFF.